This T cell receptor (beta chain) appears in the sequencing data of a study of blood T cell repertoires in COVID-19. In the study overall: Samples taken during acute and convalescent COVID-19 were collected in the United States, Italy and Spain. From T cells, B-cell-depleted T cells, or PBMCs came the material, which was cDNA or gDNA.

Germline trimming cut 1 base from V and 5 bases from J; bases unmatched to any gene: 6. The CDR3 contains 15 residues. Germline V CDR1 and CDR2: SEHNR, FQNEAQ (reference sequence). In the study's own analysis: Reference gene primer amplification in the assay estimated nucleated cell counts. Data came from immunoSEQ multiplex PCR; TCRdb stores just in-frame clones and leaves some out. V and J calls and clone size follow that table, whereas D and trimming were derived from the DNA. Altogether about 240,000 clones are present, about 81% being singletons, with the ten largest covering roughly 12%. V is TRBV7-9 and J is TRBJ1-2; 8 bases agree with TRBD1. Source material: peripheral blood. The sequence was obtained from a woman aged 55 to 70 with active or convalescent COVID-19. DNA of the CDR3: TGTGCCAGCAGCTTAGATCGGACAGGGCCATATGGCTACACCTTC. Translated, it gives CASSLDRTGPYGYTF.